A single sample gave rise to the 5 T cell receptor beta chains below, sequenced in a study of blood T cell repertoires in COVID-19. The protocol was immunoSEQ multiplex PCR, while the TCRdb copy is restricted to in-frame clones and leaves out a portion. The sample lists around 300,000 clones, around 90% occurring once. Sequencing was done on a sample of peripheral blood. The receptors stem from a man aged 45-60 years with active or convalescent COVID-19.

V and J are TRBV25-1 and TRBJ2-3; 9 bases are a match to TRBD2. Germline V lookup: CDR1 MGHDK, CDR2 SYGVNS. The CDR3 loop spans 15 amino acids. The J segment lost 9 bases and the V segment lost 4 bases, leaving 11 bases of the junction unmatched. The CDR3 sequence is CASSGLAGSGGTQYF. The CDR3, as DNA: TGTGCCAGCAGTGGCCTAGCGGGGTCTGGGGGCACGCAGTATTTT.

This chain connects TRBV4-3 to TRBJ2-7; the D gene is possibly TRBD1 (6 bases). The CDR3 length is 15 residues. V lost 0 bases, J lost 4 bases, and 13 bases lay in between. Germline assignment: CDR1 LGHNA and CDR2 YSLEER. The CDR3: CASSQDMGARYEQYF. In DNA, the CDR3 is TGCGCCAGCAGCCAAGATATGGGGGCGCGTTACGAGCAGTACTTC.

This chain uses TRBV5-5 with TRBJ2-3; D call uncertain. V was trimmed by 1 base and J by 0 bases, leaving 6 bases between them. Germline CDR1 SGHKS, CDR2 YYEKEE (reference sequence). This CDR3 contains 14 residues. CDR3 DNA sequence: TGTGCCAGCAGCTTGATCGGTAGCACAGATACGCAGTATTTT. Translated, it gives CASSLIGSTDTQYF.

The count of this clone is one. The chain uses TRBV28 and TRBJ1-6; 7 nucleotides match TRBD1. V lost 4 bases to trimming and J lost 8 bases; unmatched junction nucleotides: 11. Germline V lookup: CDR1 MDHEN, CDR2 SYDVKM. The CDR3 spans 16 residues. In DNA, the CDR3 is TGTGCCAGCAGTTCCCAAAGCCGAGACAGGGATTCACCCCTCCACTTT. It is translated as CASSSQSRDRDSPLHF.

This sequence joins TRBV30 and TRBJ2-7, with D possibly being TRBD1 (6 bases). Looked up from germline, CDR1 is GTSNPN and CDR2 is SVGIG (reference sequence). The CDR3 length is 12 residues. V was clipped by 2 bases and J by 3 bases, with 8 bases between them. CDR3 DNA sequence: TGTGCCTGGAGTACAGGGTACTACGAGCAGTACTTC. Translation gives CAWSTGYYEQYF.